One and the same sample provided the 9 T cell receptor beta chains below, sequenced in a study of cytomegalovirus exposure and HLA in healthy donors. Primers for the PCR totalled 60 Vbeta and 13 Jbeta. Libraries were prepared by immunoSEQ multiplex PCR; TCRdb keeps only in-frame clonotypes and omits some of them. In total, the table holds some 110,000 clones. Sequencing was performed on PBMCs. All receptors derive from a man under 40 in good health and CMV-seronegative.

CDR3 bases: TGTGCCAGCAGCCGATCCGGGACAACCTACGAGCAGTACTTC. Translated, it gives CASSRSGTTYEQYF. The chain couples TRBV4-2 to TRBJ2-7, with D tentatively TRBD1 (6 bases). Trimming stripped 4 bases from V and 2 bases from J, with 12 bases between. The CDR3 is made up of 14 amino acids. The germline V gene encodes CDR1 LGHNA and CDR2 YNFKEQ.

The rearrangement uses TRBV5-6 and TRBJ2-6, with D tentatively TRBD2 (5 bases). The germline V and J ends were trimmed by 1 base and 4 bases, with 9 bases remaining between them. This CDR3 has 15 residues. CDR1 SGHDT and CDR2 YYEEEE come from the germline V gene. The CDR3 DNA is TGTGCCAGCAGCTTGTCGGGGAAAGGGGCCAACGTCCTGACTTTC. Protein sequence: CASSLSGKGANVLTF.

This CDR3 reads CASSYGSQFNQPQHF. As DNA, the CDR3 is TGTGCCAGCAGCTACGGGAGTCAGTTCAATCAGCCCCAGCATTTT. This chain joins TRBV21-1 and TRBJ1-5. TRBV21-1 is designated a pseudogene. CDR3 length: 15 residues.

This rearrangement joins TRBV10-3 to TRBJ1-2; 8 bases agree with TRBD1. The V and J ends lost 0 bases and 7 bases, in that order; junction bases with no gene match: 7. The germline V gene has CDR1 ENHRY and CDR2 SYGVKD. The CDR3 consists of 15 residues. CDR3 in DNA: TGTGCCATCAGTGAGTCACAGGGGGTCTTATCTGGCTACACCTTC. It codes for CAISESQGVLSGYTF.

V usage is TRBV4-1 and J usage is TRBJ2-7; the D gene is possibly TRBD1 (5 bases). V lost 5 bases and J 1 base, leaving 21 bases between the germline ends. The CDR3 spans 17 residues. Germline V lookup: CDR1 MGHRA, CDR2 YSYEKL. As DNA, the CDR3 is TGCGCCAGCAGCACACCGGGCCAAGGGGCGTTATCCTACGAGCAGTACTTC. Protein sequence: CASSTPGQGALSYEQYF.

The gene calls are TRBV9 and TRBJ1-6; D is undetermined. V dropped 4 bases and J dropped 7 bases, with 12 bases sitting between them. The CDR3 has 14 amino acids. Germline CDR1 and CDR2: SGDLS and YYNGEE. CDR3 protein: CASSSPGRNSPLHF. The CDR3 DNA sequence: TGTGCCAGCAGCTCCCCGGGGAGAAATTCACCCCTCCACTTT.

The V gene is TRBV27, the J gene TRBJ2-3; D may be TRBD2 (6 bases). V was shortened by 6 bases and J by 4 bases, with 14 bases between the two germline ends. This CDR3 comprises 14 residues. Germline V gene sequence: CDR1 MNHEY, CDR2 SMNVEV (reference sequence). The CDR3 coding sequence is TGTGCCAGCAGGATACTAGCAGGCGCAGATACGCAGTATTTT. It specifies CASRILAGADTQYF.

The genes are TRBV25-1 and TRBJ1-1; D is undetermined. Germline V CDR1 and CDR2: MGHDK, SYGVNS. This CDR3 comprises 12 residues. The V end was cut by 6 bases, the J end by 1 base, with 6 bases between. This CDR3 is CASRAGNTEAFF. For the CDR3, the DNA is TGTGCCAGCAGAGCAGGGAACACTGAAGCTTTCTTT.

CDR3 coding DNA: TGTGCCAGCGGAGACAGGGTATCCTACGAGCAGTACTTC. As protein: CASGDRVSYEQYF. This chain links TRBV6-6 with TRBJ2-5, with TRBD1 identical over 7 bases. TRBJ2-7 matches the DNA end more closely, so the J call is doubtful. The CDR3 covers 13 residues. Germline CDR1 MNHNY, CDR2 SVGAGI (reference sequence).